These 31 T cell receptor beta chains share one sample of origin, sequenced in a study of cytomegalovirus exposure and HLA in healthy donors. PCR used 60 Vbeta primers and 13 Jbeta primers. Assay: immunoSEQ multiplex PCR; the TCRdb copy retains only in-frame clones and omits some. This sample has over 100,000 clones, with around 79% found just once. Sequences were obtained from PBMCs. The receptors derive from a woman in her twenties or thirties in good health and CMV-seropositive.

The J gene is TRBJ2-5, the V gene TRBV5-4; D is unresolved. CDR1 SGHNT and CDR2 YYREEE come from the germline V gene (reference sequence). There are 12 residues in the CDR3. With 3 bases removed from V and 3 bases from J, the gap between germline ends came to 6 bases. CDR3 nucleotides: TGTGCCAGCAGCTCGGGTAAAGAGACCCAGTACTTC. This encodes CASSSGKETQYF.

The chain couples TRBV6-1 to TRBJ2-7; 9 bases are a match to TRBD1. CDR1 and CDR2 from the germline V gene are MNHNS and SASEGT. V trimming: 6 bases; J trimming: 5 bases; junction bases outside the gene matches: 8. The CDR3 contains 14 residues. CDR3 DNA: TGTGCCAGCAGCGACCGGACAGGGGTGCACGAGCAGTACTTC. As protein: CASSDRTGVHEQYF.

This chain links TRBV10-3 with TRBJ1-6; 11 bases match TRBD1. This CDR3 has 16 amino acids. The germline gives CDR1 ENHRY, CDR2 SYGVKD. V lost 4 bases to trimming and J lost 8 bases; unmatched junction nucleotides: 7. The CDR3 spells CAISGGQGVRDSPLHF. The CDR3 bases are TGTGCCATCAGTGGGGGACAGGGGGTCCGGGATTCACCCCTCCACTTT.

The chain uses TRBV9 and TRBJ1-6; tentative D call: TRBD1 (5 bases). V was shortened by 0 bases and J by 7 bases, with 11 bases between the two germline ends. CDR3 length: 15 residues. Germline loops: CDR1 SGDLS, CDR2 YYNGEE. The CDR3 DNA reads TGTGCCAGCAGCGTAGAGGGGCAGGGAAATTCACCCCTCCACTTT. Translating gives CASSVEGQGNSPLHF.

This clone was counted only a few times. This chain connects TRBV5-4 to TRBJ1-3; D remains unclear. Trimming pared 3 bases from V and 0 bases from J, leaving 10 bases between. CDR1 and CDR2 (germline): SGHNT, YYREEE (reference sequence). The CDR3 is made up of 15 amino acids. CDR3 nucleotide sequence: TGTGCCAGCAGCTCCTGGCGGGACTCTGGAAACACCATATATTTT. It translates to CASSSWRDSGNTIYF. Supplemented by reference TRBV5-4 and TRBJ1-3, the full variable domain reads ETGVTQSPTHLIKTRGQQVTLRCSSQSGHNTVSWYQQALGQGPQFIFQYYREEENGRGNFPPRFSGLQFPNYSSELNVNALELDDSALYLCASSSWRDSGNTIYFGEGSWLTVV.

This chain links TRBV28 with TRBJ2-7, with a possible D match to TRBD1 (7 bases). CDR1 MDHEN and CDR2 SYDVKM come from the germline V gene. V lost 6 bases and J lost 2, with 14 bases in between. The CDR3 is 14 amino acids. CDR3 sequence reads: CASRPRGETYEQYF. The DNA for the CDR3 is TGTGCCAGCAGGCCCAGGGGGGAGACCTACGAGCAGTACTTC. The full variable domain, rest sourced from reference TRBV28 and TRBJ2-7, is DVKVTQSSRYLVKRTGEKVFLECVQDMDHENMFWYRQDPGLGLRLIYFSYDVKMKEKGDIPEGYSVSREKKERFSLILESASTNQTSMYLCASRPRGETYEQYFGPGTRLTVT.

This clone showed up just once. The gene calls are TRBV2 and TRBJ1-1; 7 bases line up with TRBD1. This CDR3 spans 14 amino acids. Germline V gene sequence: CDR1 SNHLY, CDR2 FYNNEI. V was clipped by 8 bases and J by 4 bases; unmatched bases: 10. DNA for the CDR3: TGTGCCAGCCTTAACAGGGGCCGGGGCACTGAAGCTTTCTTT. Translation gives CASLNRGRGTEAFF.

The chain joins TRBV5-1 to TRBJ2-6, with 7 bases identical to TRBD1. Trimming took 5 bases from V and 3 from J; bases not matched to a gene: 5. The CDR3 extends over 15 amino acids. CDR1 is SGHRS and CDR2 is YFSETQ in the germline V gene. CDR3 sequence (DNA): TGCGCCAGCAGGACCCAGGGGGATGGGGCCAACGTCCTGACTTTC. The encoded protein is CASRTQGDGANVLTF.

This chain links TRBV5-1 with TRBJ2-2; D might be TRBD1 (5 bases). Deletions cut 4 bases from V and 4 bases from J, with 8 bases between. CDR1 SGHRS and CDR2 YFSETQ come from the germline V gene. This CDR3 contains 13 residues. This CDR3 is CASSVQGTGELFF. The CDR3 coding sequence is TGCGCCAGCAGCGTTCAGGGCACCGGGGAGCTGTTTTTT.

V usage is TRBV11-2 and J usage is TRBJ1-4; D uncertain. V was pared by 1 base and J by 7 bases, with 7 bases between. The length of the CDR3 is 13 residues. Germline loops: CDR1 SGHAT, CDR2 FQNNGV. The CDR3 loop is CASSLAGSEKLFF. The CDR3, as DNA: TGTGCCAGCAGCTTAGCCGGGAGTGAAAAACTGTTTTTT.

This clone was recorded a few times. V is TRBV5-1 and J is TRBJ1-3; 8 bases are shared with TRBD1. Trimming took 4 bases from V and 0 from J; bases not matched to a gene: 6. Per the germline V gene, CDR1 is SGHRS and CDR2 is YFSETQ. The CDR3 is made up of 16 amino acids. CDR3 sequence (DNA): TGCGCCAGCAGCACCGGGACAGGAAGCTCTGGAAACACCATATATTTT. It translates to CASSTGTGSSGNTIYF. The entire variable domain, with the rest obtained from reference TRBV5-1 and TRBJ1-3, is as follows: KAGVTQTPRYLIKTRGQQVTLSCSPISGHRSVSWYQQTPGQGLQFLFEYFSETQRNKGNFPGRFSGRQFSNSRSEMNVSTLELGDSALYLCASSTGTGSSGNTIYFGEGSWLTVV.

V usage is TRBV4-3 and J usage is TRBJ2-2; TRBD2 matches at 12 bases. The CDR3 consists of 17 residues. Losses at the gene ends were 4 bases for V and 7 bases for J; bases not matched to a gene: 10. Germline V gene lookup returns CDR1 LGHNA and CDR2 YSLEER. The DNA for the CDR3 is TGCGCCAGCAGCCTCCTTCCTAGCGGGGGGGCCATCGGGGAGCTGTTTTTT. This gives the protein CASSLLPSGGAIGELFF.

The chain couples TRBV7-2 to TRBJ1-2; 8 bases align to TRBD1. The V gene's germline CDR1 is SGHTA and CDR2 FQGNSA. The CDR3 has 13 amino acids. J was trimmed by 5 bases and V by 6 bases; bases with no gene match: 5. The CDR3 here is CASRTGGGYGYTF. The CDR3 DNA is TGTGCCAGCAGAACAGGGGGAGGATATGGCTACACCTTC.

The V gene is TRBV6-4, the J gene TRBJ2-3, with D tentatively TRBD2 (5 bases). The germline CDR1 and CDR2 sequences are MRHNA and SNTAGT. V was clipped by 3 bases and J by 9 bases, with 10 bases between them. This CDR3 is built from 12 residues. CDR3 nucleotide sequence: TGTGCCAGCAGTGAAGGAGGTGGCACGCAGTATTTT. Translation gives CASSEGGGTQYF.

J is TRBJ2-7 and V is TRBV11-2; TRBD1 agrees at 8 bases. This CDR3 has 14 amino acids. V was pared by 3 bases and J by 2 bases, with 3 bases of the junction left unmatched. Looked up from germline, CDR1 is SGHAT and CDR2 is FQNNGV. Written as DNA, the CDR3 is TGTGCCAGCAGCTTCGGGACAGGCCCCTACGAGCAGTACTTC. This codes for CASSFGTGPYEQYF.

The CDR3 loop is CAITGDRNEKLFF. For the CDR3, the DNA is TGTGCCATCACCGGGGACAGGAATGAAAAACTGTTTTTT. This rearrangement joins TRBV10-3 to TRBJ1-4; 8 bases align to TRBD1. Germline trimming cut 7 bases from V and 5 bases from J; bases unmatched to any gene: 3. The germline gives CDR1 ENHRY, CDR2 SYGVKD. This CDR3 comprises 13 residues.

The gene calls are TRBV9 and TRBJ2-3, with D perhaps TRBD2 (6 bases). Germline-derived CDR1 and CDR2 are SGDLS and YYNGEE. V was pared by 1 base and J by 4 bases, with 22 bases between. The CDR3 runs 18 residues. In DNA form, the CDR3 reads TGTGCCAGCAGCGTAACCCCCGACCTCACCAGGAGGGCAGATACGCAGTATTTT. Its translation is CASSVTPDLTRRADTQYF.

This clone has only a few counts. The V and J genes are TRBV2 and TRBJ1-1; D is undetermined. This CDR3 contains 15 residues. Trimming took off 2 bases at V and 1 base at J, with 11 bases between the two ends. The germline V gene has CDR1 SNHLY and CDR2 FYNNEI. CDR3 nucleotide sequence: TGTGCCAGCAGTGAAATGGGCCCAGGGAACACTGAAGCTTTCTTT. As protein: CASSEMGPGNTEAFF. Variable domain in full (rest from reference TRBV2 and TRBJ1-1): EPEVTQTPSHQVTQMGQEVILRCVPISNHLYFYWYRQILGQKVEFLVSFYNNEISEKSEIFDDQFSVERPDGSNFTLKIRSTKLEDSAMYFCASSEMGPGNTEAFFGQGTRLTVV.

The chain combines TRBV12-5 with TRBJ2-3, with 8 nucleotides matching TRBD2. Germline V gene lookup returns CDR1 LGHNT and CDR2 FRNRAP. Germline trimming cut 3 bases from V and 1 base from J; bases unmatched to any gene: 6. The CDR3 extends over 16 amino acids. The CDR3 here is CASGFGSAGGTDTQYF. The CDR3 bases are TGTGCTAGTGGTTTCGGATCAGCGGGGGGCACAGATACGCAGTATTTT.

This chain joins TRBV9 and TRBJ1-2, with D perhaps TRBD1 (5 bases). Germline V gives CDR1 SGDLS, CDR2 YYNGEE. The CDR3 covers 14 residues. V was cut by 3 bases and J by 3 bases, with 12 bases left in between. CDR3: CASSAGHQYYGYTF. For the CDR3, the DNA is TGTGCCAGCAGCGCAGGACACCAGTACTATGGCTACACCTTC.

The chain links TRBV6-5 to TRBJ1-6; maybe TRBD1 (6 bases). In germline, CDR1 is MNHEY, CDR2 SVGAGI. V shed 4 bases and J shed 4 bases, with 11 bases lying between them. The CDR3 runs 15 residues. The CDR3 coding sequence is TGTGCCAGCAGTTCCCACCAGGGGTATAATTCACCCCTCCACTTT. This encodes CASSSHQGYNSPLHF.

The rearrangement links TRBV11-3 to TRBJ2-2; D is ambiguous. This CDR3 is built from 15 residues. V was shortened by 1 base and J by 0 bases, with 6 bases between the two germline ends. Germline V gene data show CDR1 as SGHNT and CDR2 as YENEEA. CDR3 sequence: CASSLGASNTGELFF. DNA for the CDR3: TGTGCCAGCAGCTTAGGGGCTTCGAACACCGGGGAGCTGTTTTTT.

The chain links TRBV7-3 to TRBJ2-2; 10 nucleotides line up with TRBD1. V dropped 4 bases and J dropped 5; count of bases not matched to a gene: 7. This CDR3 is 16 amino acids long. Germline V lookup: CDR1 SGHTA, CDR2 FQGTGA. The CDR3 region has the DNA TGTGCCAGCAGCTCACGGACAGGGGGAGGTACCGGGGAGCTGTTTTTT. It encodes CASSSRTGGGTGELFF.

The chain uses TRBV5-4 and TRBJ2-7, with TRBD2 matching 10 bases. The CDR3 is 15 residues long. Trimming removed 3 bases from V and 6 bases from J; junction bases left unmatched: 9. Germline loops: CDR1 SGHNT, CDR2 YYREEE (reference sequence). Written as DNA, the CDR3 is TGTGCCAGCAGCTCGTACAGCGGGGGGGCCGGCGAGCAGTACTTC. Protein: CASSSYSGGAGEQYF.

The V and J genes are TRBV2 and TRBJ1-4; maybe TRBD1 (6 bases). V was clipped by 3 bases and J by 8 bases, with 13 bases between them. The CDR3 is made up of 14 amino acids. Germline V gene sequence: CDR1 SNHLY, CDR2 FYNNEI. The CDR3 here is CASSEWGGAEKLFF. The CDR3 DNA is TGTGCCAGCAGTGAGTGGGGGGGCGCCGAAAAACTGTTTTTT.

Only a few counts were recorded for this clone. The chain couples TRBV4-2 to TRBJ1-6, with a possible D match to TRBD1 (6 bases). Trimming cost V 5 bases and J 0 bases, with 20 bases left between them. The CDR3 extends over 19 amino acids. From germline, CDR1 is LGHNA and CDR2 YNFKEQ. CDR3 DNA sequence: TGTGCCAGCAGCAAGATAAGGGGGTTCCGTAGCTCCTATAATTCACCCCTCCACTTT. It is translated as CASSKIRGFRSSYNSPLHF.

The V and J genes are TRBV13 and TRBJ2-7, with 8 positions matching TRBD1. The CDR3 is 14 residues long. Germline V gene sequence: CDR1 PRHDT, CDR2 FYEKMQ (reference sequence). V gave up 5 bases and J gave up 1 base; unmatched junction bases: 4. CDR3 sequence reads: CASSETGGSYEQYF. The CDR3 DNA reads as TGTGCCAGCAGCGAAACAGGGGGATCCTACGAGCAGTACTTC.

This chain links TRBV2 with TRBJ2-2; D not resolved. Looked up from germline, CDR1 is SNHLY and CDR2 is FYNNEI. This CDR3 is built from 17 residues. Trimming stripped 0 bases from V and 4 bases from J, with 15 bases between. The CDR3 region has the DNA TGTGCCAGCAGTGAAGCGCTTCATAGTTTGAGCACCGGGGAGCTGTTTTTT. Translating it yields CASSEALHSLSTGELFF. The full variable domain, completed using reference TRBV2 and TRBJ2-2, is EPEVTQTPSHQVTQMGQEVILRCVPISNHLYFYWYRQILGQKVEFLVSFYNNEISEKSEIFDDQFSVERPDGSNFTLKIRSTKLEDSAMYFCASSEALHSLSTGELFFGEGSRLTVL.

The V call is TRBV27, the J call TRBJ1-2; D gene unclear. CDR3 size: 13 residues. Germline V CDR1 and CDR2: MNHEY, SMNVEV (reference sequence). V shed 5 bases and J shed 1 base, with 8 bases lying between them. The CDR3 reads CASSPGVNYGYTF. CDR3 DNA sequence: TGTGCCAGCAGTCCCGGGGTTAACTATGGCTACACCTTC.

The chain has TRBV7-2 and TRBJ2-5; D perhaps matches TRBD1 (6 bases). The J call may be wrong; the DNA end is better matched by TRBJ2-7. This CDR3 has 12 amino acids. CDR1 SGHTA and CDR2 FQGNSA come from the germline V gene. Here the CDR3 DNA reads TGTGCCAGCAGCTACAGGGTCTACGAGCAGTACTTC. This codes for CASSYRVYEQYF.

CDR3 protein: CASSPHRTDQETQYF. CDR3 coding DNA: TGTGCCAGCAGTCCCCATAGGACAGACCAAGAGACCCAGTACTTC. The V gene is TRBV6-1, the J gene TRBJ2-5, with D possibly matching TRBD1 (6 bases). The germline V gene has CDR1 MNHNS and CDR2 SASEGT. Trimming left V 5 bases short and J 0 bases short, with 13 bases between. The CDR3 runs to 15 residues.